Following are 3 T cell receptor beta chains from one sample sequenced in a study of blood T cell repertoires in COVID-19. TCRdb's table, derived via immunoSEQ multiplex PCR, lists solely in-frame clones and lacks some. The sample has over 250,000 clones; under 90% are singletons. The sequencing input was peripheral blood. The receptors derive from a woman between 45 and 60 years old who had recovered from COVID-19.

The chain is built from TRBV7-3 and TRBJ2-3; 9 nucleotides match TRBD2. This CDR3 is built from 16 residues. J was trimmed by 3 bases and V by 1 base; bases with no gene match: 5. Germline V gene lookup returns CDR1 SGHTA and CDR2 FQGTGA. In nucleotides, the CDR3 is TGTGCCAGCAGCTTAAACGCGGGAGGGCTTACAGATACGCAGTATTTT. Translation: CASSLNAGGLTDTQYF.

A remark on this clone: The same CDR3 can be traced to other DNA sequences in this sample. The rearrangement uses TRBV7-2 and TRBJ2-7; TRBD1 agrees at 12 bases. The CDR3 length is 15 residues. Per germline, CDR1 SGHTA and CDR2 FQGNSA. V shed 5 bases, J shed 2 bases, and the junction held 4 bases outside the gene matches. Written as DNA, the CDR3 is TGTGCCAGCAGCGCCGGGACAGGGGGCGCCTACGAGCAGTACTTC. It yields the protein CASSAGTGGAYEQYF.

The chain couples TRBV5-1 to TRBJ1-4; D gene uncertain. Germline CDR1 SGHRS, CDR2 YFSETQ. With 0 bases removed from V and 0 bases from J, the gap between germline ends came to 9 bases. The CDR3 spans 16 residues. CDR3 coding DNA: TGCGCCAGCAGCTTGGCCCTCCTCGCAACTAATGAAAAACTGTTTTTT. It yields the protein CASSLALLATNEKLFF. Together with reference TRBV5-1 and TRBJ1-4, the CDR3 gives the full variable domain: KAGVTQTPRYLIKTRGQQVTLSCSPISGHRSVSWYQQTPGQGLQFLFEYFSETQRNKGNFPGRFSGRQFSNSRSEMNVSTLELGDSALYLCASSLALLATNEKLFFGSGTQLSVL.